This TCR beta chain was sequenced during a study of spatial heterogeneity in lung cancer. TCRdb reanalysed the 5' RACE reads using MiXCR and keeps one entry per CDR3 protein. This sample has approximately 4,400 distinct CDR3 sequences, with approximately 15% found just once. This clonotype was detected ten times or more. The CDR3 sequence is 15 residues long. V shed 5 bases and J 2 bases; nucleotides not matched to a gene: 5. Time point meaning: sample taken at primary tumor resection. Researchers sequenced whole RNA taken from tumor, nontumor lung or frozen PBMC without sorting. V is TRBV12-3 or TRBV12-4 and J is TRBJ2-3, with TRBD2 matching over 9 bases. Sequencing used PBMCs, obtained at surgery. The TCR originated in a male donor with early-stage non-small cell lung cancer. The CDR3 spells CASSPAGGFTDTQYF. The CDR3 coding sequence is TGTGCCAGCAGTCCAGCGGGGGGATTCACAGATACGCAGTATTTT.